The text below deals with one TCR beta chain. Its antigen is currently unknown. This sample stems from a study of cytomegalovirus exposure and HLA in healthy donors. Germline lookup yields CDR1 LNHDA and CDR2 SQIVND (reference sequence). Trimming removed 5 bases from V and 6 bases from J, with 7 bases in between. There are 11 residues in the CDR3. Study-level points and caveats: In an earlier analysis, productive rearrangement rates for most beta V segments clustered near 90% or 30%. Later on, a genetic analysis was performed. It linked a missense variant in DCLRE1C with V- and J-gene trimming of TCR beta.

Both 60 Vbeta primers and 13 Jbeta primers went into the PCR. Only in-frame clones appear in the TCRdb table, and some are missing; sequencing was by immunoSEQ multiplex PCR. Here the sample table reports under 200,000 clones. This chain links TRBV19 with TRBJ1-2, with no clear D. The sample comprised PBMCs. The source is a young man in good health and CMV-seronegative. The chain's CDR3 is CASSGRNGYTF. CDR3 bases: TGTGCCAGTAGTGGGCGAAATGGCTACACCTTC.